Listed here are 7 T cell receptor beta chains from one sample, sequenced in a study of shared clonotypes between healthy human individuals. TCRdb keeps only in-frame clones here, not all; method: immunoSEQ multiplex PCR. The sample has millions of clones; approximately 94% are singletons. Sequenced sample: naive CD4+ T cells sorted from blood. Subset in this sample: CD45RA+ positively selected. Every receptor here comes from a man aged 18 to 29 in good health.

This CDR3 is CASSLTGNQPQHF. CDR3 DNA: TGTGCCAGCAGCCTAACAGGGAATCAGCCCCAGCATTTT. The rearrangement links TRBV7-6 to TRBJ1-5; a weak D match, TRBD1 (6 bases). V lost 5 bases to trimming and J lost 4 bases, with 9 bases between them. This CDR3 spans 13 amino acids. The V gene's germline CDR1 is SGHVS and CDR2 FNYEAQ.

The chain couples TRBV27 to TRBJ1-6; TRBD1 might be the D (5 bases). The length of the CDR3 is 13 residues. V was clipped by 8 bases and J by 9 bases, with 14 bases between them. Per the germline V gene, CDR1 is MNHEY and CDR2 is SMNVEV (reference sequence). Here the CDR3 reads CASAPGEASPLHF. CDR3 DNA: TGTGCCAGCGCTCCGGGGGAAGCTTCACCCCTCCACTTT.

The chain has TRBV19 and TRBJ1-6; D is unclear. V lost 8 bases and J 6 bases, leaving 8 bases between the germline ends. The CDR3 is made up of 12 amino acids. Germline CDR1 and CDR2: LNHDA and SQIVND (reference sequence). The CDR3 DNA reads TGTGCCAGTGGACGGCGTAATTCACCCCTCCACTTT. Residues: CASGRRNSPLHF.

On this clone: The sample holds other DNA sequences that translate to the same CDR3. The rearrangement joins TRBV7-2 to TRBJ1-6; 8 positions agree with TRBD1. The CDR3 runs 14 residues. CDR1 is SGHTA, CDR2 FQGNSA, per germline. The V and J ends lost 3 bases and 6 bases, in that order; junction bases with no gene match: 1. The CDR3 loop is CASSFGQGNSPLHF. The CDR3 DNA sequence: TGTGCCAGCAGCTTCGGACAGGGTAATTCACCCCTCCACTTT.

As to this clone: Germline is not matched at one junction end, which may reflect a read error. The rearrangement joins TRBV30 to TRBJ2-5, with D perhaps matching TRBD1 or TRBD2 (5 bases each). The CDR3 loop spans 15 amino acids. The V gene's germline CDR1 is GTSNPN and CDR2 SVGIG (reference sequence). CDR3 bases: TGTGCCTGGGCGGCCCAGGGAGTGGGGCGAGAGGCCCAGTACTTC. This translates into CAWAAQGVGREAQYF.

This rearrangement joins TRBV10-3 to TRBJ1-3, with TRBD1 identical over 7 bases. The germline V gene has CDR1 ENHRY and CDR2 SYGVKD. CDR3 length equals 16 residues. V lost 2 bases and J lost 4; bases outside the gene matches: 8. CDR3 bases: TGTGCCATCAGTGAGAACAGGGGTAGGTCCGGAAACACCATATATTTT. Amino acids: CAISENRGRSGNTIYF.

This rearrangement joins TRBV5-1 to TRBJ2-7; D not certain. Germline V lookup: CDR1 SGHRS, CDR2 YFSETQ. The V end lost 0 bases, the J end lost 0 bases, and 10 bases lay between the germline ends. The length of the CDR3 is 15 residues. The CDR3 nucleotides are TGCGCCAGCAGCTTGGGGTCGTGGAGCTCCTACGAGCAGTACTTC. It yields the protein CASSLGSWSSYEQYF. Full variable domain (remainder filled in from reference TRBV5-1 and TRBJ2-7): KAGVTQTPRYLIKTRGQQVTLSCSPISGHRSVSWYQQTPGQGLQFLFEYFSETQRNKGNFPGRFSGRQFSNSRSEMNVSTLELGDSALYLCASSLGSWSSYEQYFGPGTRLTVT.